The 19 T cell receptor beta chains below come from one sample, sequenced in a study of T cell responses to AZD1222 COVID-19 vaccine. TCRdb's copy holds only in-frame clones and misses some; the assay was immunoSEQ multiplex PCR. The repertoire holds approximately 180,000 clones, with about 90% as singletons. The specimen comprised peripheral blood, sampled on day 0 of AZD1222 vaccination. The receptors were sampled from an adult in good health.

V is TRBV18 and J is TRBJ2-3, with D maybe TRBD1 (5 bases). The germline V gene has CDR1 KGHSH and CDR2 LQKENI. This CDR3 spans 15 amino acids. V lost 0 bases and J 2 bases, leaving 9 bases between the germline ends. The CDR3 sequence: CASSPPGLLTDTQYF. CDR3 coding DNA: TGTGCCAGCTCACCACCGGGGCTCCTCACAGATACGCAGTATTTT.

This clone has just one count. The chain links TRBV5-4 to TRBJ2-7; 8 bases match TRBD2. V lost 0 bases, J lost 0 bases, and 8 bases stayed unmatched. The CDR3 sequence is 17 residues long. Germline assignment: CDR1 SGHNT and CDR2 YYREEE (reference sequence). For the CDR3, the DNA is TGTGCCAGCAGCTTGGGCGGTGGTAGCGGGGACTCCTACGAGCAGTACTTC. It codes for CASSLGGGSGDSYEQYF.

The chain combines TRBV6-5 with TRBJ1-2; D is possibly TRBD1 (6 bases). Deletions cut 2 bases from V and 6 bases from J, with 16 bases between. Germline CDR1 reads MNHEY; CDR2 reads SVGAGI. This CDR3 contains 15 residues. The CDR3 bases are TGTGCCAGCAGTTACCTCCAAGGGGGGGGAGATGGCTACACCTTC. Translation gives CASSYLQGGGDGYTF.

This clone was counted a single time. V is TRBV10-3 and J is TRBJ1-2; the D is unclear. Trimming stripped 6 bases from V and 3 bases from J, with 17 bases between. Germline-derived CDR1 and CDR2 are ENHRY and SYGVKD. The CDR3 covers 15 residues. In DNA form, the CDR3 reads TGTGCCATCAGCCTTAAGGACGGACTGGACTATGGCTACACCTTC. Translating gives CAISLKDGLDYGYTF.

The J gene is TRBJ1-1, the V gene TRBV5-1, with D maybe TRBD1 (5 bases). V shed 4 bases and J shed 7 bases, with 14 bases lying between them. Germline CDR1 SGHRS, CDR2 YFSETQ. This CDR3 has 13 residues. The CDR3 loop is CASSIQENGEAFF. The CDR3 nucleotides read TGCGCCAGCAGCATACAGGAGAACGGTGAAGCTTTCTTT. Looking up the rest from reference TRBV5-1 and TRBJ1-1 gives the full variable domain: KAGVTQTPRYLIKTRGQQVTLSCSPISGHRSVSWYQQTPGQGLQFLFEYFSETQRNKGNFPGRFSGRQFSNSRSEMNVSTLELGDSALYLCASSIQENGEAFFGQGTRLTVV.

The chain links TRBV7-9 to TRBJ1-2, with D possibly being TRBD1 (6 bases). Germline assignment: CDR1 SEHNR and CDR2 FQNEAQ (reference sequence). CDR3 length: 15 residues. With 5 bases removed from V and 0 bases from J, the gap between germline ends came to 13 bases. The CDR3: CASSRRGGPNYGYTF. CDR3 nucleotide sequence: TGTGCCAGCAGCCGTAGAGGGGGGCCTAACTATGGCTACACCTTC.

V usage is TRBV5-1 and J usage is TRBJ1-3; a weak D match, TRBD1 (5 bases). Germline loops: CDR1 SGHRS, CDR2 YFSETQ. V shed 0 bases and J shed 7 bases, with 14 bases lying between them. This CDR3 region has 15 residues. CDR3 loop: CASSLAAGRANTIYF. The CDR3 DNA reads as TGCGCCAGCAGCTTGGCCGCAGGCAGGGCGAACACCATATATTTT.

This clone was seen only a few times. The J gene is TRBJ2-1, the V gene TRBV6-2 or TRBV6-3, with D unresolved. Germline lookup yields CDR1 MNHEY and CDR2 SVGEGT. V was cut by 2 bases and J by 3 bases, with 11 bases left in between. The CDR3 is made up of 15 amino acids. In DNA, the CDR3 is TGTGCCAGCAGTTACGAGGTGCGGTACTACAATGAGCAGTTCTTC. Protein sequence: CASSYEVRYYNEQFF.

This chain links TRBV11-2 with TRBJ2-2; perhaps TRBD1 as D (5 bases). The CDR3 length is 16 residues. The V end was cut by 0 bases, the J end by 6 bases, with 14 bases between. CDR1 is SGHAT, CDR2 FQNNGV, per germline. CDR3 nucleotide sequence: TGTGCCAGCAGCTTAGATATCAGGGTGGCCGCCGGGGAGCTGTTTTTT. It yields the protein CASSLDIRVAAGELFF.

V gene TRBV18 combines with J gene TRBJ2-2; the match to TRBD2 covers 11 bases. The germline V gene encodes CDR1 KGHSH and CDR2 LQKENI. V was pared by 1 base and J by 1 base, with 5 bases of the junction left unmatched. The CDR3 covers 18 residues. The CDR3: CASSPRLAGSGNTGELFF. For the CDR3, the DNA is TGTGCCAGCTCACCACGACTAGCGGGATCAGGGAACACCGGGGAGCTGTTTTTT.

The rearrangement links TRBV11-3 to TRBJ2-7, with TRBD2 identical over 11 bases. Germline trimming cut 5 bases from V and 0 bases from J; bases unmatched to any gene: 9. Germline values: CDR1 SGHNT, CDR2 YENEEA. This CDR3 is built from 17 residues. CDR3 nucleotide sequence: TGTGCCAGCAGCAACGCATCGACTAGCGGGAACTCCTACGAGCAGTACTTC. Its translation is CASSNASTSGNSYEQYF.

The chain has TRBV6-5 and TRBJ1-2; the D gene is possibly TRBD1 (5 bases). Per the germline V gene, CDR1 is MNHEY and CDR2 is SVGAGI. The CDR3 has 14 amino acids. V was shortened by 2 bases and J by 3 bases, with 10 bases between the two germline ends. The CDR3 region is CASSYRGDDYGYTF. The CDR3 region has the DNA TGTGCCAGCAGTTACAGGGGCGACGACTATGGCTACACCTTC.

The DNA of the CDR3 is TGTGCCAGCAGTCCGGACAGGAGTAGCAATCAGCCCCAGCATTTT. As protein: CASSPDRSSNQPQHF. This rearrangement joins TRBV27 to TRBJ1-5; 7 nucleotides line up with TRBD1. Trimming at V came to 5 bases and at J to 0 bases, leaving 4 bases not matched to a gene. This CDR3 spans 15 amino acids. The V gene's germline CDR1 is MNHEY and CDR2 SMNVEV (reference sequence).

The gene calls are TRBV7-5 and TRBJ1-5. TRBV7-5 is described as a pseudogene. This CDR3 contains 15 residues. Here the CDR3 reads CARSAQGVPNQPQHF. The CDR3 nucleotides are TGTGCCAGAAGCGCCCAGGGAGTGCCAAATCAGCCCCAGCATTTT.

The rearrangement links TRBV3-1 (or the pseudogene TRBV3-2) to TRBJ1-6; TRBD1 aligns across 9 bases. CDR1 is LGHDT and CDR2 is YNNKEL in the germline V gene (reference sequence). The CDR3 is 15 amino acids. V lost 2 bases to trimming and J lost 14 bases; unmatched junction nucleotides: 10. The CDR3 protein is CASSQSGQGDKSLHF. The CDR3, as DNA: TGTGCCAGCAGCCAATCGGGACAGGGAGATAAGTCCCTCCACTTT.

The chain links TRBV2 to TRBJ2-3; a possible D gene is TRBD2 (5 bases). The germline V gene encodes CDR1 SNHLY and CDR2 FYNNEI. The V and J ends lost 9 bases and 2 bases respectively, with 18 bases between them. The CDR3 length is 15 residues. The CDR3 DNA follows: TGTGCCAGTAGACGTAGCGACTCCGTCACAGATACGCAGTATTTT. Its translation is CASRRSDSVTDTQYF.

This sequence joins TRBV29-1 and TRBJ1-4; 7 nucleotides line up with TRBD1. The CDR3 sequence is 14 residues long. Unmatched junction bases numbered 6, after V lost 4 bases and J lost 4 bases. Per the germline V gene, CDR1 is SQVTM and CDR2 is ANQGSEA. The CDR3 sequence: CSVALGQLNEKLFF. CDR3 DNA sequence: TGCAGCGTTGCTCTGGGACAGCTTAATGAAAAACTGTTTTTT.

This rearrangement joins TRBV7-9 to TRBJ1-4, with D hard to call. CDR3 length: 15 amino acids. Germline CDR1 and CDR2: SEHNR and FQNEAQ (reference sequence). V lost 1 base to trimming and J lost 0 bases, with 6 bases between them. The DNA for the CDR3 is TGTGCCAGCAGCTTAGGGCAGCCAACTAATGAAAAACTGTTTTTT. This codes for CASSLGQPTNEKLFF.

The chain joins TRBV5-1 to TRBJ1-3, with D possibly matching TRBD1 (5 bases). This CDR3 comprises 17 residues. Germline assignment: CDR1 SGHRS and CDR2 YFSETQ. The V gene lost 0 bases and the J gene lost 0 bases, with 13 bases spanning the gap. CDR3 amino acids: CASSLEGQGLSGNTIYF. CDR3 DNA sequence: TGCGCCAGCAGCTTGGAGGGGCAGGGACTCTCTGGAAACACCATATATTTT.